The rows below give T cell receptor beta chains drawn from one sample of a study of T cell repertoires in cytomegalovirus infection. These receptors' targets are unknown. TCRdb ran MiXCR on the reads and lists one entry per CDR3 protein. This table holds approximately 770,000 distinct CDR3 sequences, almost 30% found once. Source: cultured CD8+ T cells from PBMCs, taken from culture after CMV antigen stimulation. The receptors stem from a human donor in good health (CMV status not recorded). Some clones in this sample may be carry-over from other donors' samples. Both conserved end residues are trimmed from each CDR3. The order of the fields is J gene, D gene, V gene, CDR3 protein. A D gene is named only where the DNA matches it firmly.

TRBJ2-2 | TRBD1 | TRBV7-9 | ASSFGARGLDTGELF
TRBJ1-2 | TRBD1 | TRBV9 | ASSPSSSTGPKGYT
TRBJ2-7 | . | TRBV10-2 | ASSVTGTDYEQY
TRBJ2-1 | . | TRBV20-1 | SAKQGNEQF
TRBJ1-2 | . | TRBV12-5 | ASGLSRRDGYT
TRBJ2-3 | TRBD2 | TRBV7-9 | ASSPPRGLAGGADTQY
TRBJ1-2 | TRBD1 | TRBV27 | ASSLTGANYGYT
TRBJ2-1 | TRBD2 | TRBV7-2 | ASSSGLAGVYNEQF
TRBJ2-3 | TRBD1 | TRBV19 | ASSIQDRVSDTQY
TRBJ2-1 | TRBD1 | TRBV4-1 | ASSLPPTLGQGVDEQF
TRBJ1-6 | . | TRBV7-6 | ASSAGDSPLH
TRBJ2-2 | TRBD2 | TRBV4-3 | ASSQEGGRYRAGELF
TRBJ1-1 | TRBD1 | TRBV20-1 | SARDLTGTSTEAF
TRBJ1-1 | . | TRBV20-1 | SARRQVEAF
TRBJ1-2 | TRBD1 | TRBV6-1 | ASSRHGTDLGYT
TRBJ1-6 | . | TRBV6-2/TRBV6-3 | AGARQAYNSPLH